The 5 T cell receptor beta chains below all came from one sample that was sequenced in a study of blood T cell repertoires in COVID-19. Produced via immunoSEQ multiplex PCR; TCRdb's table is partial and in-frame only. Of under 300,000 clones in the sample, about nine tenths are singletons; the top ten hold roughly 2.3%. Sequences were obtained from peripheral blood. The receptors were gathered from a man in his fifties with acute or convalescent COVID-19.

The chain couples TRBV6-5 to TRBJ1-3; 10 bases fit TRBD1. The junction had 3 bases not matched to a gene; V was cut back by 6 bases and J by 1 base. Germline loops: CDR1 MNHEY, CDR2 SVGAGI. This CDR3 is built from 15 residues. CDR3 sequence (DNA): TGTGCCAGCAGGGGACAGGGGACGTCTGGAAACACCATATATTTT. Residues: CASRGQGTSGNTIYF.

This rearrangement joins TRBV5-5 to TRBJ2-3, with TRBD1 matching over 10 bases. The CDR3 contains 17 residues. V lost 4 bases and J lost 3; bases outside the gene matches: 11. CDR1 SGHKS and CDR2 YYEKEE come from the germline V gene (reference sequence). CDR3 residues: CASSRSRPGQGTDTQYF. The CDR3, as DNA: TGTGCCAGCAGCAGATCTCGACCGGGACAGGGGACAGATACGCAGTATTTT.

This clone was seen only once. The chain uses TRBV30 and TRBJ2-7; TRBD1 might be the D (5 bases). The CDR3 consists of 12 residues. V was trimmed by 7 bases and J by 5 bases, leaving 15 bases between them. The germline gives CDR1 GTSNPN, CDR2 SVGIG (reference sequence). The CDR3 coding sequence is TGTGCCTCGAAAAGGGGTCCCCACGAGCAGTACTTC. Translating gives CASKRGPHEQYF.

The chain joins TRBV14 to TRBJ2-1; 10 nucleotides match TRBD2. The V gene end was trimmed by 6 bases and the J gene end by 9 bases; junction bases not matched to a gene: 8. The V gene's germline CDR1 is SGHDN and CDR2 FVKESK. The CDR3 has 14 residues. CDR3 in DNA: TGTGCCAGCAGTCCCGTTAGCGGGGGGATTGAGCAGTTCTTC. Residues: CASSPVSGGIEQFF. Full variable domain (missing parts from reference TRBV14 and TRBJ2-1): EAGVTQFPSHSVIEKGQTVTLRCDPISGHDNLYWYRRVMGKEIKFLLHFVKESKQDESGMPNNRFLAERTGGTYSTLKVQPAELEDSGVYFCASSPVSGGIEQFFGPGTRLTVL.

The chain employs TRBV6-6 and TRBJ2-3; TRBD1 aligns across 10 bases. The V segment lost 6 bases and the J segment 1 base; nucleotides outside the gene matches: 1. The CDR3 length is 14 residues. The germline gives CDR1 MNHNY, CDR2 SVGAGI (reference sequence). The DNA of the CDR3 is TGTGCCAGCAGGACAGGGGGCGGCACAGATACGCAGTATTTT. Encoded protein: CASRTGGGTDTQYF.